This TCR beta chain was sequenced for a study of cytomegalovirus exposure and HLA in healthy donors. Study-level findings and limits: Common viral pathogens (according to a later analysis) appeared linked to several of the most significant clusters. Presence/absence analyses assumed roughly uniform sequencing depth across donors.

Comments on this clone: No antigen is known for it.

13 Jbeta primers and 60 Vbeta primers were used for the PCR. Using immunoSEQ multiplex PCR, the repertoire was profiled, and TCRdb retains in-frame clones only, with some absent. The table lists about 200,000 clones, roughly 72% of them singletons. Trimming shortened V by 8 bases and J by 6 bases, and 16 bases separated the two germline ends. CDR1 and CDR2 from the germline V gene are LNHDA and SQIVND (reference sequence). The CDR3 totals 13 residues. The chain couples TRBV19 to TRBJ1-1, with D possibly matching TRBD1 (6 bases). The receptor comes from a man in his thirties or forties in good health and CMV-seronegative. The specimen sequenced was PBMCs. CDR3 protein: CASSTGGGAEAFF. CDR3 nucleotides: TGTGCCAGTTCAACCGGCGGGGGCGCTGAAGCTTTCTTT.